This entry lists 11 T cell receptor beta chains sequenced from one sample in a study of cytomegalovirus exposure and HLA in healthy donors. PCR employed 60 Vbeta and 13 Jbeta primers. Measured with immunoSEQ multiplex PCR; TCRdb has only the in-frame clones, and not every one. The table records about 280,000 clones, 80% to 90% of them present only once. Sequenced: PBMCs. All receptors derive from a woman in her late teens or twenties in good health and CMV-seronegative.

The table lists this clone with a count of one. This chain connects TRBV27 to TRBJ2-2; no clear D gene. The CDR3 extends over 13 amino acids. Germline CDR1 is MNHEY and CDR2 is SMNVEV (reference sequence). The V and J ends lost 0 bases and 4 bases respectively, with 3 bases between them. CDR3 coding DNA: TGTGCCAGCAGTTTATCGCGCACCGGGGAGCTGTTTTTT. It yields the protein CASSLSRTGELFF.

The gene calls are TRBV7-8 and TRBJ1-4, with 7 bases fitting TRBD1. Per germline, CDR1 SGHVS and CDR2 FQNEAQ. This CDR3 region has 17 residues. V gave up 2 bases and J gave up 3 bases; unmatched junction bases: 9. The CDR3 sequence is CASSLQFSGQPNEKLFF. The DNA for the CDR3 is TGTGCCAGCAGCTTACAATTCTCGGGACAGCCTAATGAAAAACTGTTTTTT.

The chain recombines TRBV28 with TRBJ1-5; TRBD1 is a possible D gene (6 bases). Germline loops: CDR1 MDHEN, CDR2 SYDVKM. Trimming took off 4 bases at V and 6 bases at J, with 10 bases between the two ends. There are 13 residues in the CDR3. The CDR3 sequence: CASSWLGGQPQHF. CDR3 coding DNA: TGTGCCAGCAGTTGGCTAGGGGGTCAGCCCCAGCATTTT.

This clone has more than one count but fewer than ten. The chain carries TRBV2 and TRBJ2-5; weak D call: TRBD2 (5 bases). The CDR3 has 13 residues. In germline, CDR1 is SNHLY, CDR2 FYNNEI. Trimming removed 6 bases at V and 4 bases at J, with 12 bases between. Written as DNA, the CDR3 is TGTGCCAGCAGCCGAAGTGGAGGAGAGACCCAGTACTTC. It encodes CASSRSGGETQYF.

This chain connects TRBV27 to TRBJ1-5; TRBD1 agrees at 9 bases. J was trimmed by 4 bases and V by 0 bases; bases with no gene match: 4. This CDR3 has 16 residues. Germline-derived CDR1 and CDR2 are MNHEY and SMNVEV (reference sequence). CDR3 in amino acids: CASSLSPTGGNQPQHF. The DNA of the CDR3 is TGTGCCAGCAGTTTATCCCCGACAGGGGGGAATCAGCCCCAGCATTTT.

This chain links TRBV5-5 with TRBJ2-5; 12 bases agree with TRBD2. CDR3 length equals 15 residues. The V segment lost 2 bases and the J segment 7 bases; nucleotides outside the gene matches: 6. Germline V gene lookup returns CDR1 SGHKS and CDR2 YYEKEE (reference sequence). This CDR3 reads CASSLLAGGRGTQYF. In nucleotides, the CDR3 is TGTGCCAGCAGCTTACTAGCGGGGGGCCGAGGGACCCAGTACTTC.

This chain uses TRBV5-1 with TRBJ1-1, with D possibly being TRBD1 (5 bases). The germline V gene encodes CDR1 SGHRS and CDR2 YFSETQ. Between the trimmed V and J ends, which lost 0 bases and 1 base, there was a span of 13 bases. CDR3 size: 16 residues. CDR3 sequence (DNA): TGCGCCAGCAGCTTGGGAGTCAGGGCCACGAACACTGAAGCTTTCTTT. Its translation: CASSLGVRATNTEAFF.

The gene calls are TRBV7-9 and TRBJ1-4, with 7 bases that match TRBD1. The CDR3 contains 15 residues. J was trimmed by 5 bases and V by 5 bases; bases with no gene match: 8. Looked up from germline, CDR1 is SEHNR and CDR2 is FQNEAQ (reference sequence). CDR3 region: CASSAHRGINEKLFF. The CDR3, as DNA: TGTGCCAGCAGCGCACACAGGGGTATAAATGAAAAACTGTTTTTT.

This chain links TRBV7-9 with TRBJ2-3; possibly TRBD1 for D (6 bases). CDR1 is SEHNR, CDR2 FQNEAQ, per germline (reference sequence). The CDR3 spans 14 residues. Trimming took 5 bases from V and 2 from J, leaving 11 bases between them. The DNA for the CDR3 is TGTGCCAGCAGCCCACAGGGTCCCACAGATACGCAGTATTTT. Its protein is CASSPQGPTDTQYF.

The V gene is TRBV30, the J gene TRBJ1-5; a possible D gene is TRBD1 (5 bases). Germline-derived CDR1 and CDR2 are GTSNPN and SVGIG (reference sequence). The V end lost 0 bases, the J end lost 4 bases, and 7 bases lay between the germline ends. The CDR3 sequence is 13 residues long. The CDR3 loop is CAWSVAGNQPQHF. The CDR3 coding sequence is TGTGCCTGGAGTGTGGCAGGGAATCAGCCCCAGCATTTT.

The rearrangement joins TRBV2 to TRBJ2-3, with D uncertain. V was shortened by 6 bases and J by 6 bases, with 7 bases between the two germline ends. This CDR3 is built from 11 residues. Per the germline V gene, CDR1 is SNHLY and CDR2 is FYNNEI. In nucleotides, the CDR3 is TGTGCCAGCAGCCCGCAGGATACGCAGTATTTT. This codes for CASSPQDTQYF.